This record covers a single T cell receptor (beta chain). Its antigen is currently unknown. In germline, CDR1 is WSHSY, CDR2 SAAADI. With 0 bases removed from V and 8 bases from J, the gap between germline ends came to 7 bases. This CDR3 comprises 12 residues. This specimen belongs to a study of memory CD4+ T cells and cytomegalovirus serostatus. Whole-study results and caveats: Repertoires predicted CMV serostatus with median bootstrapped AUC of roughly 0.96. 67 of 164 known CMV-associated TCRbeta sequences appeared in CD4+ memory.

Single viable CD3+CD4+CD8-CD45RO+ cells were sorted as the memory CD4+ T cells. Serostatus was set by detecting CMV pp150, pp28, p38, p52 IgG. After thawing, CD4+ T cells were positively selected. Produced via immunoSEQ multiplex PCR; TCRdb's table is partial and in-frame only. Among 45,000 to 55,000 clones listed, around 76% were seen once. Sequenced sample: memory CD4+ T cells from blood. The clonotype was recovered from an adult in good health and CMV-seronegative. The chain recombines TRBV10-2 with TRBJ1-2; D unresolved. The CDR3 sequence: CASSESGLGYTF. CDR3 coding DNA: TGCGCCAGCAGTGAGTCTGGGCTGGGCTACACCTTC.